This TCR beta chain was sequenced in a study of response to subunit inactivated influenza vaccine (dated by TCRdb to 2017 to 2018). With regard to the full study: Deep quantitative profiling of the T cell receptor repertoire was used in the study to follow responses to a trivalent subunit inactivated influenza vaccine. General findings and caveats noted by the study authors: The authors suggested that each seasonal influenza vaccination may recruit only a limited number of new T cells.

On this clonotype: Its antigen is unknown. Nothing much larger sits one base from this clone, and base qualities are not available.

Libraries were constructed by RT-PCR. The sequencer listed for this sample is Illumina HiSeq 2500. TCRdb cleaned the public reads at Q25 with fastp, built clones with MiXCR and kept in-frame beta chains. Each entry merges the rows of one CDR3 protein and shows their most common DNA and genes. The sample contains about 650,000 distinct CDR3 sequences, around 14% of them found a single time. In total, the top ten clones hold 11% of the sample. CDR3 length: 15 amino acids, cysteine to phenylalanine. Just the 45-base CDR3 DNA is kept, in frame starting at base 1. The germline V gene (reference sequence) gives CDR1 as DFQATT and CDR2 as SNEGSKA. Germline trimming amounts to 0 bases on V and 5 bases on J, with 6 as the count of junction bases outside the gene matches.

The chain uses TRBV20-1 and TRBJ2-7, and 11 junctional nucleotides match TRBD2. The TCR originated in a man aged 50 to 59 who received an inactivated influenza vaccine. Donor details come from another sample of the same person, matched by shared clones. The sample here was PBMCs from blood, taken about 12 days after vaccination. The DNA sequence reads TGCAGTGCTAGAGATCCTAGCGGGGGGCACGACGAGCAGTACTTC. It translates as CSARDPSGGHDEQYF.